This TCR beta chain originates from a study of T cell responses to AZD1222 COVID-19 vaccine. About this clone itself: What it binds is unknown.

Study-level results: Donors were mostly white British, more females; clonal diversity possibly underestimated. All repertoire sampling was performed exclusively after the peak T cell response. Only a handful of AZD1222 recipients, several in all, had baseline seropositivity.

CDR1 and CDR2 from the germline V gene are MNHEY and SVGEGT. This CDR3 comprises 14 residues. Trimming removed 5 bases from V and 8 bases from J, with 18 bases in between. TCRdb's table, derived via immunoSEQ multiplex PCR, lists solely in-frame clones and lacks some. Found here are over 130,000 clones; the top ten clones hold roughly 2%. The rearrangement uses TRBV6-2 or TRBV6-3 and TRBJ1-2; D call uncertain. Specimen: peripheral blood. The source is an adult in good health. The DNA for the CDR3 is TGTGCCAGCAGTCCCCCGCTCGAGGGTCGGGGCTACACCTTC. Amino acids: CASSPPLEGRGYTF.